This entry is about one TCR beta chain. These data belong to a study of technical replicates of blood from a handful of donors. The CDR3 has 15 amino acids. V shed 4 bases, J shed 5 bases, and the junction held 6 bases outside the gene matches. The germline V gene has CDR1 MNHEY and CDR2 SMNVEV (reference sequence). Clones were sequenced by immunoSEQ multiplex PCR, and TCRdb holds only the in-frame ones, with some missing. The repertoire has 65,000 to 85,000 clones, about 96% of them found once; the top ten carry roughly 0.35%. This chain joins TRBV27 and TRBJ1-2, with TRBD1 matching 11 bases. This clonotype originated in a human donor in good health. Material for sequencing was T cells isolated from PBMCs. CDR3 sequence reads: CASSWAGTGGYGYTF. The CDR3 DNA follows: TGTGCCAGCAGTTGGGCTGGGACAGGGGGATATGGCTACACCTTC.